These T cell receptor beta chains were read from a single sample in a study of T cells in narcolepsy. Sequencing was performed with immunoSEQ multiplex PCR; in TCRdb, only in-frame clones are kept and a portion is missing. The data hold 30,000 or so clones, with around four fifths observed a single time. The sample comprised CD45RA- memory CD4+ T cells from PBMCs. These receptors were taken from a human donor with narcolepsy. CDR3s include the opening cysteine and the closing phenylalanine or tryptophan. D genes are given only for firm matches. Size is omitted from some rows. Given values are once, few, many or a class for expanded clones.

j_call	d_call	clone_size	v_call	cdr3_aa	cdr3_nt
TRBJ1-1	TRBD1	-	TRBV5-1	CASSHRGANGSTEAFF	TGCGCCAGCTCCCACAGGGGTGCGAACGGGAGCACTGAAGCTTTCTTT
TRBJ1-6	TRBD1	-	TRBV6-1	CASSERTGGSSPLHF	TGTGCCAGCAGTGAAAGGACAGGGGGTTCGTCACCCCTCCACTTT
TRBJ1-5	-	-	TRBV30	CAYTKTQNQPQHF	TGTGCCTATACCAAGACCCAAAATCAGCCCCAGCATTTT
TRBJ1-2	-	-	TRBV7-2	CASSLDVSANYGYTF	TGTGCCAGCAGCTTAGATGTTTCGGCTAACTATGGCTACACCTTC
TRBJ2-3	-	-	TRBV9	CASSVGGSGTDTQYF	TGTGCCAGCAGCGTCGGGGGTTCTGGCACAGATACGCAGTATTTT
TRBJ1-5	-	-	TRBV19	CASSPKLNQPQHF	TGTGCCAGTAGTCCCAAGCTGAATCAGCCCCAGCATTTT
TRBJ1-1	-	-	TRBV5-4	CASSRDGARAEAFF	TGTGCCAGCAGCCGTGACGGGGCTAGGGCTGAAGCTTTCTTT
TRBJ1-1	TRBD1	-	TRBV5-6	CASSLYGDREAFF	TGTGCCAGCAGCTTGTACGGGGACAGGGAAGCTTTCTTT
TRBJ2-3	TRBD2	-	TRBV30	CARTGGGMNTQYF	TGTGCCCGGACGGGGGGGGGCATGAATACGCAGTATTTT
TRBJ1-5	TRBD1	-	TRBV4-2	CASSQERGQGINQPQHF	TGTGCCAGCAGCCAAGAACGGGGACAGGGGATTAATCAGCCCCAGCATTTT
TRBJ2-1	-	few	TRBV2	CASSEPDEQFF	TGTGCCAGCAGTGAACCGGATGAGCAGTTCTTC
TRBJ2-4	-	once	TRBV19	CASKEGGSLAKNIQYF	TGTGCCAGTAAAGAGGGGGGGTCCTTAGCCAAAAACATTCAGTACTTC
TRBJ1-6	-	-	TRBV19	CARKENNSPLHF	TGTGCCAGGAAAGAGAATAATTCACCCCTCCACTTT
TRBJ1-6	-	-	TRBV7-3	CASSLQGGGLSPLHF	TGTGCCAGCAGCTTACAGGGCGGAGGGCTTTCACCCCTCCACTTT
TRBJ2-5	TRBD2	-	TRBV5-4	CASSLQTSGPQETQYF	TGTGCCAGCAGCTTGCAGACTAGCGGACCCCAAGAGACCCAGTACTTC
TRBJ2-2	TRBD2	-	TRBV18	CASSPPAGRAGELFF	TGTGCCAGCTCACCACCGGCAGGGAGGGCCGGGGAGCTGTTTTTT
TRBJ2-7	-	-	TRBV18	CASSGSSSTYEQYF	TGTGCCAGCTCAGGCTCGTCTAGCACCTACGAGCAGTACTTC
TRBJ1-6	-	-	TRBV14	CASSPGAGSYNSPLHF	TGTGCCAGCAGCCCTGGTGCGGGCTCCTATAATTCACCCCTCCACTTT
TRBJ2-2	TRBD1	-	TRBV2	CASSSWDRGGAGELFF	TGTGCCAGCAGCAGTTGGGACAGGGGTGGAGCCGGGGAGCTGTTTTTT
TRBJ1-2	TRBD1	-	TRBV4-3	CASSPGYSQGALGYTF	TGCGCCAGCAGCCCAGGCTACTCTCAGGGGGCGCTTGGCTACACCTTC
TRBJ1-5	TRBD1	-	TRBV4-2	CASSQGDRPNQPQHF	TGTGCCAGCAGCCAAGGGGACAGGCCAAATCAGCCCCAGCATTTT
TRBJ1-1	TRBD1	-	TRBV19	CASSKAGGATEAFF	TGTGCCAGTAGTAAGGCAGGGGGTGCGACTGAAGCTTTCTTT
TRBJ1-1	-	-	TRBV15	CATSRDAVSRGTEAFF	TGTGCCACCAGCAGAGATGCCGTCTCGAGGGGCACTGAAGCTTTCTTT
TRBJ1-1	-	-	TRBV9	CASSPNHGLNTEAFF	TGTGCCAGCAGCCCGAACCATGGGCTCAACACTGAAGCTTTCTTT
TRBJ2-7	-	-	TRBV29-1	CSVGANPYEQYF	TGCAGCGTTGGGGCTAACCCCTACGAGCAGTACTTC
TRBJ1-5	TRBD1	-	TRBV5-1	CASSLQGEGQPQHF	TGCGCCAGCAGCTTACAGGGGGAAGGCCAGCCCCAGCATTTT
TRBJ1-4	TRBD1	-	TRBV7-8	CASSQPTGGEKLVF	TGTGCCAGCAGTCAACCGACAGGGGGTGAAAAACTGGTTTTT
TRBJ2-1	-	-	TRBV30	CAWSVPNVVANEQFF	TGTGCCTGGAGTGTACCTAATGTGGTAGCGAATGAGCAGTTCTTC
TRBJ2-2	-	-	TRBV7-9	CASSPQLRTAPTGELFF	TGTGCCAGCAGCCCGCAACTCCGGACGGCGCCCACCGGGGAGCTGTTTTTT
TRBJ2-1	TRBD2	-	TRBV7-2	CASSYIAGGHEQFF	TGTGCCAGCAGCTATATAGCGGGGGGGCATGAGCAGTTCTTC
TRBJ1-2	-	-	TRBV19	CASRRGGAADGYTF	TGTGCCAGTAGGAGGGGGGGGGCCGCAGATGGCTACACCTTC
TRBJ2-3	TRBD1	few	TRBV11-3	CASSLERTGGSYTQYF	TGTGCCAGCAGCTTAGAAAGGACAGGGGGATCGTATACGCAGTATTTT